The sequence of this TCR beta chain was determined in a study of T cell changes during pregnancy in multiple sclerosis. This CDR3 comprises 17 residues. The assay was immunoSEQ multiplex PCR, and TCRdb's table has in-frame clones only and misses some. Among fewer than 45,000 clones listed, 90% to 95% were seen once. The sample was CD4+ T cells from peripheral blood mononuclear cells, taken in the third trimester of pregnancy. V is TRBV21-1 and J is TRBJ2-1; the table's D call, TRBD2, has no DNA check behind it. TRBV21-1 is a pseudogene segment. This clonotype originated in a female donor with multiple sclerosis, enrolled in a pregnancy study. The CDR3 region is CASSRRGLAGGNNEQFF. CDR3 in DNA: TGTGCCAGCAGCAGGAGGGGACTAGCGGGGGGGAACAATGAGCAGTTCTTC.